The 7 T cell receptor beta chains given below trace back to one sample, sequenced in a study of PD-1 blockade in classical Hodgkin lymphoma. Described time point: newly diagnosed, previously untreated cHL patient sample. Isolated CD8+ T cells were derived from thawed PBMCs through magnetic negative selection. Clones were read by immunoSEQ multiplex PCR, and TCRdb kept only the in-frame ones, dropping some. The sample lists more than 4,000 clones; roughly 86% were seen once. Sequencing used CD8+ T cells from blood. The source of these receptors is a human donor with classical Hodgkin lymphoma.

The chain couples TRBV11-2 to TRBJ2-6, with D perhaps TRBD1 (6 bases). The CDR3 has 17 amino acids. Germline lookup yields CDR1 SGHAT and CDR2 FQNNGV. The V end was cut by 1 base, the J end by 1 base, with 11 bases between. CDR3 in amino acids: CASSLVRGRSGANVLTF. CDR3 coding DNA: TGTGCCAGCAGCTTAGTCAGGGGCCGATCTGGGGCCAACGTCCTGACTTTC.

This chain joins TRBV5-6 and TRBJ2-7, with 10 bases matching TRBD2. Germline V CDR1 and CDR2: SGHDT, YYEEEE. Trimming at V came to 4 bases and at J to 1 base, leaving 11 bases not matched to a gene. The CDR3 runs 17 residues. In DNA form, the CDR3 reads TGTGCCAGCAGCGTGAAACCCGGGACTAGCGCTTCCTACGAGCAGTACTTC. Translating gives CASSVKPGTSASYEQYF.

The rearrangement links TRBV7-3 to TRBJ2-1, with a weak D call TRBD2 (6 bases). CDR3 length: 14 residues. Trimming cost V 1 base and J 4 bases, with 8 bases left between them. Germline V gene lookup returns CDR1 SGHTA and CDR2 FQGTGA. The CDR3 DNA reads as TGTGCCAGCAGCTTAAGCGGGGCTTACAATGAGCAGTTCTTC. Protein product: CASSLSGAYNEQFF.

The chain uses TRBV6-5 and TRBJ2-4; 8 nucleotides match TRBD2. CDR1 MNHEY and CDR2 SVGAGI come from the germline V gene. The CDR3 spans 14 residues. V was pared by 6 bases and J by 5 bases, with 6 bases of the junction left unmatched. CDR3: CASRPPGLENIQYF. The CDR3 DNA follows: TGTGCCAGCAGGCCTCCGGGACTAGAAAACATTCAGTACTTC.

The chain couples TRBV5-8 to TRBJ1-2; unclear D gene. The length of the CDR3 is 15 residues. CDR1 is SGHTS, CDR2 YDEGEE, per germline. Trimming cost V 0 bases and J 0 bases, with 9 bases left between them. CDR3 in amino acids: CASSLAEDANYGYTF. For the CDR3, the DNA is TGTGCCAGCAGCTTGGCGGAGGATGCTAACTATGGCTACACCTTC.

A single count supports this clone. V is TRBV12-5 and J is TRBJ2-5; TRBD2 aligns across 9 bases. V shed 11 bases, J shed 5 bases, and the junction held 9 bases outside the gene matches. The CDR3 runs 13 residues. Germline V gives CDR1 LGHNT, CDR2 FRNRAP. The CDR3 protein is CAPDAGGGETQYF. The CDR3 DNA reads TGTGCTCCCGATGCGGGAGGGGGTGAGACCCAGTACTTC. Using reference TRBV12-5 and TRBJ2-5 for the parts outside the CDR3, the full variable domain is DARVTQTPRHKVTEMGQEVTMRCQPILGHNTVFWYRQTMMQGLELLAYFRNRAPLDDSGMPKDRFSAEMPDATLATLKIQPSEPRDSAVYFCAPDAGGGETQYFGPGTRLLVL.

This rearrangement joins TRBV4-2 to TRBJ2-7; 13 bases map to TRBD2. CDR3 size: 17 residues. V lost 3 bases to trimming and J lost 0 bases; unmatched junction nucleotides: 5. Per the germline V gene, CDR1 is LGHNA and CDR2 is YNFKEQ. DNA of the CDR3: TGTGCCAGCAGCCACACTAGCGGGAGGGCATCCTCCTACGAGCAGTACTTC. Protein sequence: CASSHTSGRASSYEQYF.